The TCR beta chain described here comes from a study of T cell responses to AZD1222 COVID-19 vaccine. Sequencing used immunoSEQ multiplex PCR; TCRdb keeps in-frame clones, though not all of them. The table has 52,000 or so clones, around 85% seen once. This CDR3 is built from 11 residues. The V gene lost 3 bases and the J gene lost 6 bases, with 9 bases spanning the gap. CDR1 is DFQATT and CDR2 is SNEGSKA in the germline V gene (reference sequence). This TCR derives from an adult in good health. Sequenced here: peripheral blood, sampled on day 0 of AZD1222 vaccination. The chain employs TRBV20-1 and TRBJ2-7; the D is unclear. The CDR3 DNA follows: TGCAGTGCTAGTGCTGGTAGCGAGCAGTACTTC. As protein: CSASAGSEQYF.